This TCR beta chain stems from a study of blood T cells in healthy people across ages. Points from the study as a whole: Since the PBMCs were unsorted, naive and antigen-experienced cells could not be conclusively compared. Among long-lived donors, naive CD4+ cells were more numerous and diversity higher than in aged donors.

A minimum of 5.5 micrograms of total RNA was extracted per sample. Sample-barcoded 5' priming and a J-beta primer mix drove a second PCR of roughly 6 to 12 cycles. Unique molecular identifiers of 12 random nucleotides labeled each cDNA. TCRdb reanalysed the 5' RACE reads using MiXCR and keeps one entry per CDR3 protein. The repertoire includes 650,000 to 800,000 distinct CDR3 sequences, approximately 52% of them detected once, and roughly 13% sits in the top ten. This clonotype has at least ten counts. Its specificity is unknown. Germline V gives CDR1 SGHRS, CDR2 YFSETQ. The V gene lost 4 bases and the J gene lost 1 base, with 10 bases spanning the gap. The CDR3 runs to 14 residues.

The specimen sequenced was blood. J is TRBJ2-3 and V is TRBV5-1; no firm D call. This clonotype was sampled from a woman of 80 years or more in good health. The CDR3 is CASSGSERTDTQYF. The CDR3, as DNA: TGCGCCAGCAGCGGATCTGAACGCACAGATACGCAGTATTTT.